This paragraph covers one T cell receptor (beta chain) sequence. This entry comes from a study of T cell repertoires in aging, cancer and after chemotherapy. TCR beta rearrangements were amplified from peripheral blood genomic DNA. Rearranged V-D-J TRB sequences were amplified with a mixed TRB-A/B primer pool. Using its own MiXCR run on the multiplex PCR reads, TCRdb lists one record per CDR3 protein. The table records over 6,000 distinct CDR3 sequences, over 30% of them present only once. The CDR3 is 14 amino acids. Trimming took 6 bases from V and 8 from J; bases not matched to a gene: 7. This TCR derives from a human donor in good health. J is TRBJ1-6 and V is TRBV12-3 or TRBV12-4; 7 positions match TRBD1. Input material: blood. CDR3: CASRIRGPDSPLHF. For the CDR3, the DNA is TGTGCCAGCAGAATAAGGGGGCCCGATTCACCCCTCCACTTT.